Listed here are 4 T cell receptor beta chains from one sample, sequenced in a study of T cells expressing NK-cell markers (dated by TCRdb to 2020 to 2022). Receptors were amplified or captured by 5' RACE. Sequenced on an Illumina HiSeq 2000. Each CDR3 protein sequence appears as one entry after TCRdb reprocessed the reads, and no DNA is included. The sample's records list some 280,000 distinct CDR3 sequences. The ten biggest clones cover approximately 0.39% of the sample. Input material: blood T cells: a sorted CD56 or NKG2C T cell subset, CD4+ or CD8+ T cells, or bulk PBMC T cells (not recorded which). All receptors come from a man aged 18 to 29 in good health. Donor details come from another sample of the same person, matched by shared clones.

This rearrangement joins TRBV6-1 to TRBJ2-4; the D gene TCRdb calls, TRBD1, cannot be checked with no DNA. Looked up from germline, CDR1 is MNHNS and CDR2 is SASEGT. The CDR3 is 15 amino acids. The CDR3 sequence: CASSEGHSTKNIQYF.

This chain joins TRBV6-1 and TRBJ2-1; TCRdb returns TRBD2, unconfirmable since there is no DNA. CDR3 size: 15 residues. The germline CDR1 and CDR2 sequences are MNHNS and SASEGT. This CDR3 is CASSRGGRASDEQFF.

The chain recombines TRBV10-3 with TRBJ2-5; without DNA, the TCRdb call of TRBD2 cannot be checked. The CDR3 contains 15 residues. Germline CDR1 is ENHRY and CDR2 is SYGVKD. This CDR3 is CAISEPTERQETQYF.

The genes are TRBV4-2 and TRBJ2-1. The CDR3 is 13 amino acids. Per germline, CDR1 LGHNA and CDR2 YNFKEQ. This CDR3 is CASSQERSSEQFF.